These 20 T cell receptor beta chains were all obtained from the same sample, sequenced in a study of cytomegalovirus exposure and HLA in healthy donors. The PCR employed 60 Vbeta primers together with 13 Jbeta primers. Some clones are missing from TCRdb's copy, which holds only in-frame ones; the method was immunoSEQ multiplex PCR. The sample yields over 40,000 clones, roughly 80% seen once. Sequencing input: PBMCs. The receptors were gathered from a woman aged 40 to 50 in good health and CMV-seropositive.

This clone has more than one count but fewer than ten. This rearrangement joins TRBV9 to TRBJ2-7; D unclear. Looked up from germline, CDR1 is SGDLS and CDR2 is YYNGEE. The CDR3 sequence is 14 residues long. The germline V and J ends were trimmed by 1 base and 7 bases, with 15 bases remaining between them. Here the CDR3 DNA reads TGTGCCAGCAGCGTACAGGTGGAATTCGGTGAGCAGTACTTC. This codes for CASSVQVEFGEQYF.

The rearrangement uses TRBV27 and TRBJ1-1; D ambiguous. Germline CDR1 is MNHEY and CDR2 is SMNVEV (reference sequence). The germline V and J ends were trimmed by 0 bases and 3 bases, with 11 bases remaining between them. The CDR3 sequence is 15 residues long. CDR3 residues: CASSLSSGSDTEAFF. The CDR3 coding sequence is TGTGCCAGCAGTTTATCGTCCGGGTCCGACACTGAAGCTTTCTTT.

This clone occurred a few times. This rearrangement joins TRBV7-9 to TRBJ2-3; the match to TRBD2 covers 7 bases. V was pared by 2 bases and J by 6 bases, with 5 bases of the junction left unmatched. In germline, CDR1 is SEHNR, CDR2 FQNEAQ (reference sequence). The CDR3 is 14 amino acids. The CDR3 loop is CASSLPAGHDTQYF. CDR3 nucleotide sequence: TGTGCCAGCAGCTTACCAGCGGGGCACGATACGCAGTATTTT.

The chain employs TRBV2 and TRBJ1-4; weak D call: TRBD1 (6 bases). Germline V lookup: CDR1 SNHLY, CDR2 FYNNEI. With 2 bases removed from V and 2 bases from J, the gap between germline ends came to 9 bases. The CDR3 totals 15 residues. CDR3 coding DNA: TGTGCCAGCAGTGAAACAGGGTTGACTAATGAAAAACTGTTTTTT. Protein product: CASSETGLTNEKLFF.

This clone has only one observation. The chain employs TRBV2 and TRBJ2-5; 8 positions agree with TRBD2. J was trimmed by 3 bases and V by 8 bases; bases with no gene match: 2. The CDR3 consists of 12 residues. Looked up from germline, CDR1 is SNHLY and CDR2 is FYNNEI. The CDR3 bases are TGTGCCAGCCACGGGGGGGAAGAGACCCAGTACTTC. Translating gives CASHGGEETQYF.

There are a few counts of this clone. As DNA, the CDR3 is TGTGCCATACAGAACTCTGGGGCCAACGTCCTGACTTTC. Its translation: CAIQNSGANVLTF. This chain uses TRBV10-3 with TRBJ2-6; D call uncertain. Germline CDR1 is ENHRY and CDR2 is SYGVKD. This CDR3 spans 13 amino acids. Trimming stripped 9 bases from V and 0 bases from J, with 6 bases between.

The V and J genes are TRBV19 and TRBJ2-3; 9 bases are a match to TRBD2. Germline V gives CDR1 LNHDA, CDR2 SQIVND (reference sequence). The CDR3 covers 14 residues. Trimming cost V 4 bases and J 5 bases; bases outside gene matches: 4. The CDR3 is CASSTAGGQDTQYF. For the CDR3, the DNA is TGTGCCAGTAGTACGGCGGGGGGGCAAGATACGCAGTATTTT.

The chain uses TRBV5-4 and TRBJ2-7; 7 nucleotides align to TRBD2. The J segment lost 2 bases and the V segment lost 0 bases, leaving 5 bases of the junction unmatched. Germline-derived CDR1 and CDR2 are SGHNT and YYREEE (reference sequence). The CDR3 is made up of 15 amino acids. The CDR3 loop is CASSLAGGGAYEQYF. Written as DNA, the CDR3 is TGTGCCAGCAGCTTGGCCGGCGGGGGAGCCTACGAGCAGTACTTC.

The chain has TRBV4-1 and TRBJ2-3, with TRBD1 identical over 11 bases. The CDR3 consists of 15 residues. Losses at the gene ends were 0 bases for V and 8 bases for J; bases not matched to a gene: 4. Per the germline V gene, CDR1 is MGHRA and CDR2 is YSYEKL. DNA of the CDR3: TGCGCCAGCAGCCAAGAGGGGACAGGGGGAGGTACGCAGTATTTT. It is translated as CASSQEGTGGGTQYF.

This clone was detected only a few times. The rearrangement links TRBV5-1 to TRBJ2-5; the match to TRBD2 covers 14 bases. Germline assignment: CDR1 SGHRS and CDR2 YFSETQ. Trimming removed 4 bases from V and 1 base from J; junction bases left unmatched: 9. The CDR3 loop spans 18 amino acids. CDR3: CASSTGLAGGPGQETQYF. The CDR3 coding sequence is TGCGCCAGCAGCACCGGACTAGCGGGGGGACCGGGCCAAGAGACCCAGTACTTC.

This chain joins TRBV9 and TRBJ1-6; possibly TRBD1 for D (6 bases). CDR1 is SGDLS and CDR2 is YYNGEE in the germline V gene. The germline V and J ends were trimmed by 1 base and 13 bases, with 12 bases remaining between them. The length of the CDR3 is 13 residues. CDR3 bases: TGTGCCAGCAGCGTACAGGGGTCAGGGCCCCTCCACTTT. This sequence encodes CASSVQGSGPLHF.

This clone was seen just once. The DNA for the CDR3 is TGTGCCAGCAGCCAAGGGGCCCCAGGGCCCGGGGAGACCCAGTACTTC. It encodes CASSQGAPGPGETQYF. V usage is TRBV4-2 and J usage is TRBJ2-5, with a possible D match to TRBD1 (5 bases). This CDR3 has 16 residues. CDR1 is LGHNA, CDR2 YNFKEQ, per germline. V lost 1 base to trimming and J lost 5 bases, with 17 bases between them.

The V and J genes are TRBV4-1 and TRBJ2-1; 9 bases are shared with TRBD2. With V trimmed by 2 bases and J by 6 bases, 8 bases remained unmatched. This CDR3 contains 16 residues. The germline CDR1 and CDR2 sequences are MGHRA and YSYEKL. The CDR3 DNA sequence: TGCGCCAGCAGCCAAATACTAGCGGGCCCGACCAATGAGCAGTTCTTC. Protein: CASSQILAGPTNEQFF.

V is TRBV4-1 and J is TRBJ2-1; 9 bases align to TRBD2. The CDR3 length is 15 residues. CDR1 is MGHRA, CDR2 YSYEKL, per germline. Germline trimming cut 0 bases from V and 8 bases from J; bases unmatched to any gene: 5. CDR3 in amino acids: CASSQESSGDHEQFF. The CDR3 nucleotides read TGCGCCAGCAGCCAAGAGTCTAGCGGGGACCATGAGCAGTTCTTC.

The rearrangement uses TRBV28 and TRBJ2-5; 11 positions agree with TRBD2. The ends lost 7 bases at V and 4 bases at J; junction bases unmatched: 5. Germline V gene lookup returns CDR1 MDHEN and CDR2 SYDVKM. The CDR3 runs to 14 residues. CDR3 in amino acids: CASIASGGRETQYF. The CDR3 region has the DNA TGTGCCAGCATCGCTAGCGGGGGGCGAGAGACCCAGTACTTC.

V and J are TRBV7-2 and TRBJ2-3; the D is unclear. The V end lost 3 bases, the J end lost 4 bases, and 5 bases lay between the germline ends. The CDR3 is 12 residues long. The V gene's germline CDR1 is SGHTA and CDR2 FQGNSA. This chain's CDR3 is CASSFHPDTQYF. CDR3 nucleotides: TGTGCCAGCAGCTTCCATCCAGATACGCAGTATTTT. Combining the CDR3 with reference TRBV7-2 and TRBJ2-3 gives the whole variable domain GAGVSQSPSNKVTEKGKDVELRCDPISGHTALYWYRQSLGQGLEFLIYFQGNSAPDKSGLPSDRFSAERTGGSVSTLTIQRTQQEDSAVYLCASSFHPDTQYFGPGTRLTVL.

The V gene is TRBV2, the J gene TRBJ1-4; TRBD1 matches at 7 bases. The CDR3 covers 20 residues. V shed 5 bases, J shed 0 bases, and the junction held 18 bases outside the gene matches. Per germline, CDR1 SNHLY and CDR2 FYNNEI. The CDR3 DNA is TGTGCCAGCAGTTTTGGGGGCACGGTGACAGGGTCCGCAACTAATGAAAAACTGTTTTTT. Translated: CASSFGGTVTGSATNEKLFF.

J is TRBJ2-2 and V is TRBV6-1; TRBD2 is a possible D gene (5 bases). Germline CDR1 reads MNHNS; CDR2 reads SASEGT. The CDR3 runs 13 residues. The V end was cut by 4 bases, the J end by 7 bases, with 10 bases between. The CDR3: CASSALRDGELFF. Here the CDR3 DNA reads TGTGCCAGCAGTGCCCTGAGGGACGGGGAGCTGTTTTTT.

The chain recombines TRBV9 with TRBJ2-7; possibly TRBD1 for D (6 bases). CDR3 size: 15 residues. Per the germline V gene, CDR1 is SGDLS and CDR2 is YYNGEE. V was pared by 0 bases and J by 2 bases, with 12 bases between. The CDR3 DNA sequence: TGTGCCAGCAGCGTAGATAACGGACAGACCTACGAGCAGTACTTC. Protein: CASSVDNGQTYEQYF.

This chain connects TRBV7-3 to TRBJ1-1; D is unclear. Germline V gives CDR1 SGHTA, CDR2 FQGTGA. The CDR3 is made up of 15 amino acids. V was shortened by 5 bases and J by 3 bases, with 16 bases between the two germline ends. CDR3 DNA: TGTGCCAGCAGCCCCGGTCCGCAACGGTACACTGAAGCTTTCTTT. Translation gives CASSPGPQRYTEAFF.